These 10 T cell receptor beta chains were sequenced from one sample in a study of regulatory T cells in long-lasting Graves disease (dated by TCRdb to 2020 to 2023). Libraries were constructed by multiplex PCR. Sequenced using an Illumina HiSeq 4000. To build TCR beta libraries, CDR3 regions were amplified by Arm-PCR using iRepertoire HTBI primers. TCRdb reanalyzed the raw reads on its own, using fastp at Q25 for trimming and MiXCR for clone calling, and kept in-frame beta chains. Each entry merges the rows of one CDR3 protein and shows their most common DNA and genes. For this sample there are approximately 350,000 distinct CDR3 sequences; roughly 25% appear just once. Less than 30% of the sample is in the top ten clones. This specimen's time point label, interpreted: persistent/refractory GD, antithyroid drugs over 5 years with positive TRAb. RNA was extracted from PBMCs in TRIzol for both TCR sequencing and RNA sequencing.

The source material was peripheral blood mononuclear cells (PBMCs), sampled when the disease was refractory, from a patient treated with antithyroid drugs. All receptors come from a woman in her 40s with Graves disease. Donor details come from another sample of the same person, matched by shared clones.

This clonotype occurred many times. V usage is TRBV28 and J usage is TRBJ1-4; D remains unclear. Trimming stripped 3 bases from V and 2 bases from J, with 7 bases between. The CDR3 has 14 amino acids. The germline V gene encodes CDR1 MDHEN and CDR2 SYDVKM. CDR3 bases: TGTGCCAGCAGTTTTGCGGGTACTAATGAAAAACTGTTTTTT. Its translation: CASSFAGTNEKLFF.

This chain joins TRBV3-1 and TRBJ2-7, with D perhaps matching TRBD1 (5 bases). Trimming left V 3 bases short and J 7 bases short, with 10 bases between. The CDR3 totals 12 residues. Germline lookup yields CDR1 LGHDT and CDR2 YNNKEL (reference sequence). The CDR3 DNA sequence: TGTGCCAGCAGCCACTCAAAGGGGGAGCAGTACTTC. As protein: CASSHSKGEQYF.

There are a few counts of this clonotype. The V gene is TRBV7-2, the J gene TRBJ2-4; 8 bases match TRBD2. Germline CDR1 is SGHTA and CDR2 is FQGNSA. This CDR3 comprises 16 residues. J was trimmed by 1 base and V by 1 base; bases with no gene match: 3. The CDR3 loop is CASSLGGGRAKNIQYF. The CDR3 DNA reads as TGTGCCAGCAGCTTAGGGGGCGGGAGGGCCAAAAACATTCAGTACTTC. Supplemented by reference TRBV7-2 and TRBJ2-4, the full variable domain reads GAGVSQSPSNKVTEKGKDVELRCDPISGHTALYWYRQSLGQGLEFLIYFQGNSAPDKSGLPSDRFSAERTGGSVSTLTIQRTQQEDSAVYLCASSLGGGRAKNIQYFGAGTRLSVL.

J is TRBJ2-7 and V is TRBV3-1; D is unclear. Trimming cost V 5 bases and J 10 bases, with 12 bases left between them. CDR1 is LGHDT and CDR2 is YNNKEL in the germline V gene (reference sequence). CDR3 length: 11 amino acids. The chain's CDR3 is CASSGVRFQYF. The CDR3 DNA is TGTGCCAGCAGCGGTGTGCGTTTTCAGTACTTC.

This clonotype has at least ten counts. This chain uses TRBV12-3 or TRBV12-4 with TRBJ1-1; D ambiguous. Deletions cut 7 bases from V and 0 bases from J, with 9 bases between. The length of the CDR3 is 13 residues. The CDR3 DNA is TGTGCCAGCACCCTAAACATGAACACTGAAGCTTTCTTT. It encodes CASTLNMNTEAFF.

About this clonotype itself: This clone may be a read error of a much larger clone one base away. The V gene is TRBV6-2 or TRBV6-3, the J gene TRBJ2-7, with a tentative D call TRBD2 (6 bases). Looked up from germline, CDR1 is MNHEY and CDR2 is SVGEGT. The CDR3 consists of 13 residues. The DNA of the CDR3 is TGTGCCAGCAGCAGGGACTTACGCTACGAGCAGTGCTTC. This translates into CASSRDLRYEQCF.

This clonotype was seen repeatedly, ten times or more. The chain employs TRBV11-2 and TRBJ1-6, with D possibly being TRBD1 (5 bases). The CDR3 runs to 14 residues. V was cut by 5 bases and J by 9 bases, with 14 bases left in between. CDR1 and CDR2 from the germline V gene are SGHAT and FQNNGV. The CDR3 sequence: CASSTQGRPSPLHF. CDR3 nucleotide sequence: TGTGCCAGCAGCACCCAGGGTAGACCTTCACCCCTCCACTTT.

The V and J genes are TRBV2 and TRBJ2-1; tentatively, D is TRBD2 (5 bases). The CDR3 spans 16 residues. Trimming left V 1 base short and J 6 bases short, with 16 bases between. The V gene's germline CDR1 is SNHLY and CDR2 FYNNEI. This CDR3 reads CASSEVGGFEVNEQFF. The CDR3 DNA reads TGTGCCAGCAGTGAAGTTGGCGGGTTCGAAGTCAATGAGCAGTTCTTC.

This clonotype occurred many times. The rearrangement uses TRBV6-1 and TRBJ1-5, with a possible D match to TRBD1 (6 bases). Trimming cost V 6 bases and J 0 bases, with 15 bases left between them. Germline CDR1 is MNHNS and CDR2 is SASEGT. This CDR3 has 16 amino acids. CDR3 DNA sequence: TGTGCCAGCAGCACCACAGGGAGGAGTAGCAATCAGCCCCAGCATTTT. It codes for CASSTTGRSSNQPQHF.

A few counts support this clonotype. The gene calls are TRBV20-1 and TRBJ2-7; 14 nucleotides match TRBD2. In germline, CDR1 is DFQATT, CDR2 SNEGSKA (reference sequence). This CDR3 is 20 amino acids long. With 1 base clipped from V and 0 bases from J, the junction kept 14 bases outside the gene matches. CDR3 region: CSARAALGTSGRMSSYEQYF. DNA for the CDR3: TGCAGTGCTAGAGCCGCTTTGGGGACTAGCGGGAGAATGAGCTCCTACGAGCAGTACTTC.